This T cell receptor (beta chain) was identified in a study of identical twins. Per the germline V gene, CDR1 is SGHDT and CDR2 is YYEEEE. The CDR3 is 15 residues long. V was cut by 2 bases and J by 1 base, with 12 bases left in between. Each CDR3 protein gets one entry after TCRdb re-called the 5' RACE reads with MiXCR. Of approximately 500,000 distinct CDR3 sequences detected, 20% to 25% appear once; the ten largest clones hold over 2.5%. The same sample was also studied in work on T cells expressing NK-cell markers. That report adds: The sequencing cohort of eight donors included seven HCMV-seropositive individuals and one seronegative individual. Expanded NKG2C+ T cell clones had unclear HCMV specificity.

Sequences were obtained from CD4+ T cells sorted from blood. The chain joins TRBV5-6 to TRBJ2-5; D perhaps matches TRBD1 (5 bases). The source of this sequence is a woman aged 18-29 years in good health. CDR3 bases: TGTGCCAGCAGCTTTAGGGCAGGGCGCCAAGAGACCCAGTACTTC. This gives the protein CASSFRAGRQETQYF. Drawing the rest from reference TRBV5-6 and TRBJ2-5, the complete variable domain is DAGVTQSPTHLIKTRGQQVTLRCSPKSGHDTVSWYQQALGQGPQFIFQYYEEEERQRGNFPDRFSGHQFPNYSSELNVNALLLGDSALYLCASSFRAGRQETQYFGPGTRLLVL.